This paragraph covers one TCR beta chain sequence. In the original processing: Researchers report that nucleated cell counts were estimated from reference gene primer amplification. Generated by immunoSEQ multiplex PCR, the TCRdb table keeps only in-frame clones and is missing some. The V and J calls and clone size were taken over from that table, and D and trimming were inferred from the DNA. The table lists under 55,000 clones, around 85% of them singletons. The ends were cut back, 0 bases at V and 8 bases at J, with 10 bases in the middle. Germline V gene sequence: CDR1 MGHRA, CDR2 YSYEKL. The CDR3 runs 13 residues. The sample belongs to a study of blood T cell repertoires in COVID-19. Study-wide context: Both acute and convalescent COVID-19 samples were obtained from the United States, Italy and Spain.

The chain recombines TRBV4-1 with TRBJ1-2, with D maybe TRBD1 (5 bases). Sequenced sample: peripheral blood. The receptor comes from a human donor in a cohort sampled during active COVID-19. The CDR3 sequence is CASSQDTRGGYTF. The CDR3 nucleotides are TGCGCCAGCAGCCAAGATACAAGGGGAGGCTACACCTTC.